This TCR beta chain was found in a study of blood T cell repertoires in COVID-19. Trimming removed 6 bases at V and 0 bases at J, with 12 bases between. The CDR3 sequence is 15 residues long. CDR1 LNHDA and CDR2 SQIVND come from the germline V gene (reference sequence). Generated by immunoSEQ multiplex PCR, the TCRdb table keeps only in-frame clones and is missing some. The sample has some 150,000 clones, more than 80% seen once. Sequencing was carried out using peripheral blood. The chain uses TRBV19 and TRBJ1-5, with D possibly matching TRBD1 (5 bases). The TCR comes from a middle-aged woman with acute or convalescent COVID-19. CDR3 sequence: CASSLGAHSNQPQHF. The CDR3 DNA follows: TGTGCCAGTAGCCTTGGGGCGCATAGCAATCAGCCCCAGCATTTT.